This record looks at one T cell receptor beta chain sequence and its context. Its recognized antigen is unknown. No base-level quality is on record; no much larger clone is a single base apart. The protocol used for the library was the immunoSEQ multiplex PCR assay. TCRdb limited this immuneACCESS table to in-frame rearrangements with V and J called. A share of clones is missing; checked studies link under half to unresolved V genes, and the rest is unexplained. The table for this sample lists 15,000 to 17,000 clones; 85% of them were counted only once. The ten largest clones capture more than 35% of the sample. The data derive from a study of T cells in narcolepsy (dated by TCRdb to the late 2010s). With respect to the entire study: Patients with narcolepsy type 1 or type 2 (NT1, NT2) and healthy control donors were enrolled in the study. The study sought autoreactive T cells targeting hypocretin neuron self-antigens (hypocretin, TRIB2) in narcolepsy patients, using TCR Vbeta sequencing to track clonotypes in blood and CSF. What the study reported, not specific to this receptor: HCRT-specific and TRIB2-specific autoreactive clonotypes were highlighted in plots that compared CD4+ T cell clonotypes in CSF versus blood from the same patient. Patients and controls had comparable numbers of sequenced blood memory CD4+ clonotypes, averaging about 39,000 and 30,000, respectively. According to the report, autoreactive clonotypes were detected serially in the blood of the same patients and of different patients, but not in healthy controls. Certain blood memory CD4+ repertoires from patients and controls had no sequences that matched autoreactive T cell clones.

CDR1 and CDR2 (MNHNS, SASEGT) derive from the germline V gene. The germline V and J ends show losses of 9 bases and 0 bases respectively, and no gene match explains 8 bases of the junction. From the cysteine through the phenylalanine, the CDR3 covers 15 amino acids. Only CDR3 DNA remains: 45 bases, in frame from the first base. For TCR Vbeta sequencing, memory CD4+ T cells were sorted ex vivo from the peripheral blood of narcolepsy patients and healthy controls. This sequence uses TRBV6-1 and TRBJ1-2; 9 nucleotides in the junction match TRBD1. Sequences were obtained from memory (CD45RA-) CD4+ T cells from blood. Read against the paper, the sample's cell subset or site label means: memory T cells sorted ex vivo from peripheral blood. The receptor was derived from a human donor in good health. The CDR3 corresponds to CASAQGAQANYGYTF. The DNA sequence is as follows: TGTGCCAGTGCACAGGGGGCCCAAGCTAACTATGGCTACACCTTC.